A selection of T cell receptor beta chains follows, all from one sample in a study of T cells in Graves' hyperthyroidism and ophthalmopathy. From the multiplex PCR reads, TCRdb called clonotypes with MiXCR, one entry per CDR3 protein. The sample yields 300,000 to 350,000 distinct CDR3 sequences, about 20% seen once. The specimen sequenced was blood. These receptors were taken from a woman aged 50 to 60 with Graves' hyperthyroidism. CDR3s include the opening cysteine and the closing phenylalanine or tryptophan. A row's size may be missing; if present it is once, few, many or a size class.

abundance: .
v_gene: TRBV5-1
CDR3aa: CASSLDPNSDTQYF

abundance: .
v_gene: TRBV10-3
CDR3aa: CAISDGSGLLANYGYTF

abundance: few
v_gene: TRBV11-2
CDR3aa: CASSLVQGRRGELFF

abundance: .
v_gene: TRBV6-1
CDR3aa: CASSEFRWSEAFF

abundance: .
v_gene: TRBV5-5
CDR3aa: CASSLRGGLTYEQYF

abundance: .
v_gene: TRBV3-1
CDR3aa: CASSQGGLAGPGELFF

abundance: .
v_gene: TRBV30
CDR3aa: CAWSVSGSGELFF

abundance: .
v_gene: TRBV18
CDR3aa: CASSPLSDSYNEQFF

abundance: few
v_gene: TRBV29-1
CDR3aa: CSRDNYNEQFF

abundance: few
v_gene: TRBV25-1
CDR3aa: CASSDPFNTQYF

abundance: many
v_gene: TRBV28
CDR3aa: CASSQWTDGNQPQHF

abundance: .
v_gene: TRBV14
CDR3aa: CASSQRQGNNQPQHF

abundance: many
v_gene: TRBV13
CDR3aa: CASSLEASGAGDTQYF

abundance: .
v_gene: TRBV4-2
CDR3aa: CASSQEERNEKLFF

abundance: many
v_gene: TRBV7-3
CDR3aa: CASSPHYLGQYEQYF

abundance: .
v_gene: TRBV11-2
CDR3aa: CATPCGAGRGSPLHF

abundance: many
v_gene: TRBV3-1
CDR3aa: CASSQTTWETQYF

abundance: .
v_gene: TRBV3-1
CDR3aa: CASSFAGRPNEQFF

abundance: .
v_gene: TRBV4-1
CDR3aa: CASSQVIGTNTEAFF

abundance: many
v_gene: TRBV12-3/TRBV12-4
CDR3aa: CASSPRGDTEAFF

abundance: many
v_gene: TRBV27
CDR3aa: CARHARQETQYF

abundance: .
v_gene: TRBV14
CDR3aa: CASSQDRIYGYTF

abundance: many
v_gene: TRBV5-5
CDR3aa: CASSLEWHSNQPQHF

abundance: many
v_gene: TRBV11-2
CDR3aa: CASSRTSSYEQYF

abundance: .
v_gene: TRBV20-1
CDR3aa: CSAMGRGAVNTEAFF

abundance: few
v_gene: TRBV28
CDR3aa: CASREGPLGTEAFF

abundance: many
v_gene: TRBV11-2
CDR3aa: CASRIQGDYGYTF

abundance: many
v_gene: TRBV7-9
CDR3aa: CASSLGLSRNEQYF

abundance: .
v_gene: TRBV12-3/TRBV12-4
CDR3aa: CATRTGGGNEQFF

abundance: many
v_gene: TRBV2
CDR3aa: CASSERTRQETQYF

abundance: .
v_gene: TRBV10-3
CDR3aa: CAITTGQHLNTGELFF

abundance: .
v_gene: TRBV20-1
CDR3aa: CSAKDRSYSNQPQHF

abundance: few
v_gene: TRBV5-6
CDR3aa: CASSATAWQETQYF

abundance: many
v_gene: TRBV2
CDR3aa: CASRSTGTGGQFF

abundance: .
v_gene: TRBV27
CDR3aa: CASRRTGVSYEQYF

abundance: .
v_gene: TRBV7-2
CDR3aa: CASSRAVGIQNIQYF

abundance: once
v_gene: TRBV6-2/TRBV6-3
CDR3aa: CASMSGVRAYTDTQYF

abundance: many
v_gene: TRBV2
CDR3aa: CASSPLTDPEAEQYF

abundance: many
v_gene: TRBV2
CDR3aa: CASNIQGDYGYTF

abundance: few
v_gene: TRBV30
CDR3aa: CAWSGALGGGQPQHF

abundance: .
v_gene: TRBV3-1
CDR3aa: CASSSSEVIEHYGYTF

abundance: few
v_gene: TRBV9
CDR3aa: CASSSAGPDGYTF

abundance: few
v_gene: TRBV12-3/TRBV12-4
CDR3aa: CASSFNEKLFF

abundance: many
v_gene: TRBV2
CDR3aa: CASSRTLNRGRTGELFF

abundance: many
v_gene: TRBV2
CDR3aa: CASSGTFRGYNSPLHF

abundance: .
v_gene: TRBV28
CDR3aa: CASNSWDISATNEKLFF

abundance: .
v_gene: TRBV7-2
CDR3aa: CASVDSYEQYF

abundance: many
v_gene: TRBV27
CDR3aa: CASSFSRDRGKETQYF

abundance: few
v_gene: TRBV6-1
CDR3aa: CASTSSSGNTIYF

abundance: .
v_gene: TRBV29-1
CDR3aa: CSVQRPQETQYF

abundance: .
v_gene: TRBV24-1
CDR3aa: CATSDSTSGENEQFF

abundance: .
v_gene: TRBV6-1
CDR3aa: CASGGTGTGGEKLFF

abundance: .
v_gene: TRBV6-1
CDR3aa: CASSALLGNEQSF

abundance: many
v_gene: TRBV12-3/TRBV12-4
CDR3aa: CASMDRDSGMETQYF

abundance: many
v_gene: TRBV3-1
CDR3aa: CASSQESRYEQYF

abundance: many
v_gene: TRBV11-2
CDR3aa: CASSSAGPYNEQFF

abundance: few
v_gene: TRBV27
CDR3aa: CASTELAGGPNEQFF

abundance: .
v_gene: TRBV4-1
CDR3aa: CASSPTSRTGNYGYTF

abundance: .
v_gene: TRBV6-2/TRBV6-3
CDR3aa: CASSSLAEKLFF

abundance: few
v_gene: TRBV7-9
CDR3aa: CASRAGALETQYF